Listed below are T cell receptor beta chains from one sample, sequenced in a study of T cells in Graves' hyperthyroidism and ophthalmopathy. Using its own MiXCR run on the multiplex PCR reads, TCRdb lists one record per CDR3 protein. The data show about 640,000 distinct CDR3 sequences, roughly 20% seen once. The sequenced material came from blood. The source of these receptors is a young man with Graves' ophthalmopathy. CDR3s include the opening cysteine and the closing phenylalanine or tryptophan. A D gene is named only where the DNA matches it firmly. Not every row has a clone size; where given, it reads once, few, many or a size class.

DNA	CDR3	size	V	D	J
TGTGCCAGCAGTGTGACTAGCGTGAACAATGAGCAGTTCTTC	CASSVTSVNNEQFF	few	TRBV6-1	TRBD2	TRBJ2-1
TGTGCCACCAGCAGTGGCACTAGCTCCGCCGGGGAGCTGTTTTTT	CATSSGTSSAGELFF	-	TRBV15	-	TRBJ2-2
TGTGCCAGCAGCTTGGTTCCAGGCTTTTACAATGAGCAGTTCTTC	CASSLVPGFYNEQFF	-	TRBV5-6	-	TRBJ2-1
TGTGCCAGCAGCCCAAACCGAGCGGGAGGGATCTACGAGCAGTACTTC	CASSPNRAGGIYEQYF	many	TRBV11-2	TRBD2	TRBJ2-7
TGTGCCAGCTCACCGTCGCAAACGGGTTGGGGAAACACCATATATTTT	CASSPSQTGWGNTIYF	few	TRBV18	-	TRBJ1-3
TGTGCCAGCAGCTTAGATCTAAGTGCCTACGAGCAGTACTTC	CASSLDLSAYEQYF	-	TRBV11-2	-	TRBJ2-7
TGTGCCAGCAGCTTGGAACAGGGGAGGGATGGCTACACCTTC	CASSLEQGRDGYTF	many	TRBV11-2	TRBD1	TRBJ1-2
TGTGCCAGCAGTTTAGAGGTTCTCTGGGGGACTGAAGCTTTCTTT	CASSLEVLWGTEAFF	few	TRBV12-3/TRBV12-4	-	TRBJ1-1
TGTGCCAGCAGTTCACTAGCGGGGGGGGATGATACGCAGTATTTT	CASSSLAGGDDTQYF	-	TRBV6-2/TRBV6-3	TRBD2	TRBJ2-3
TGTGCCAGTAACCGCCGGGGGGATCAGCCCCAGCATTTT	CASNRRGDQPQHF	-	TRBV19	-	TRBJ1-5
TGTGCCAGCAGCGTCCTGGTATCAGGAAACACCATATATTTT	CASSVLVSGNTIYF	-	TRBV7-2	-	TRBJ1-3
TGTGCCAGCCAGGAGGGGACAGGAAACACCATATATTTT	CASQEGTGNTIYF	once	TRBV9	-	TRBJ1-3
TGTGCCAGCAGTTTATCGACAGGGGTGAGGGCAGATACGCAGTATTTT	CASSLSTGVRADTQYF	many	TRBV28	TRBD1	TRBJ2-3
TGTGCCAGCAGCCCCCTTTCCGGGACGAGGAACGAGCAGTACTTC	CASSPLSGTRNEQYF	once	TRBV3-1	-	TRBJ2-7
TGTGCCAGCAGCTTCGGGCAGTCGGAGCTGTTTTTT	CASSFGQSELFF	-	TRBV13	-	TRBJ2-2
TGTGCCAGCACTCTACAGGGGGACCCTTTTTACGAGCAGTACTTC	CASTLQGDPFYEQYF	many	TRBV2	TRBD1	TRBJ2-7
TGTGCCAGCAGTGAAGTTGCGGGGACCCCCTACGAGCAGTACTTC	CASSEVAGTPYEQYF	-	TRBV6-1	-	TRBJ2-7